Given below is one T cell receptor beta chain in context. This clonotype was observed many times. Its antigen is currently not known. No quality values exist for individual bases; no much larger clone is one base distant. This sample is drawn from a study of CD8+CD57+ T cells in acquired aplastic anemia (dated by TCRdb to 2016 to 2019). Regarding the complete study: On average, sorted CD4+ and CD8+ cells yielded 3.2 ug of extracted DNA, with a range of about 0.19 to 30 ug. CD8+CD57+ expansion was defined as a frequency above the mean frequency observed in healthy subjects. Summary of the overall study and its limitations: No significant difference in CD8+ Simpson's diversity was found between patients and healthy controls (P=0.060). Approximately 27 CD8+ CDR3 sequences were found in both patients and controls but appeared to be highly expressed in patients and within the immunodominant clones of the patients.

From the cysteine up to the phenylalanine, the CDR3 has a length of 12 residues. Only the CDR3 part of the read is kept: 36 bases, read in frame from the first base. CDR1 and CDR2, looked up from the germline V gene, are MNHEY and SVGEGT. V loses 2 bases, J loses 0 bases, and the germline ends lie 2 bases apart. Genomic DNA was used as template for profiling of TCR beta VDJ combinations and CDR3 sequences. TCR repertoire sequencing was run on an Illumina HiSeq 2000. The authors' analysis ran thus. TRBV/TRBJ rearrangement plots, CDR3 size and DJ length profiles, and Simpson's diversity index were used to assess repertoires. Whichever DNA sequence was most abundant in the deep sequencing data was defined as the immunodominant clone. CDR3 amino acid sequences were checked for sharing between subjects and were compared against published repertoires and the VDJdb database. TCRdb trimmed public reads at Q25 via fastp, called clones via MiXCR and kept in-frame beta chains. Identical CDR3 protein sequences are pooled into one entry, listed with their most common genes and DNA. For this entry, the V and J calls and clone size follow TCRdb and not the study's own pipeline. In all, the sample holds some 170,000 distinct CDR3 sequences, and around 48% of those were seen once. The top ten constitute more than 0.95% of the sample.

Expansion of CD8+CD57+ cells had been shown by flow cytometry in the patients chosen for sequencing. Every patient had a diagnosis of severe acquired aplastic anemia based on International Study of Aplastic Anemia and Agranulocytosis and Camitta criteria. No patient had received any therapy when blood was sampled. In the study, sorted CD4+ and CD8+ blood T cells from patients with severe aplastic anemia and from healthy subjects underwent deep sequencing of TCR repertoires. In the USA, patient enrollment took place under clinicaltrials.gov protocols 00001620, 01623167, 00001397, 00071045, 00081523 and 00961064. Ficoll-Paque density gradient centrifugation was used to isolate peripheral blood mononuclear cells. Before DNA extraction, CD4+ and CD8+ T cells were sorted by FACS or by magnetic beads.

Sample: sorted CD4+, CD8+, or CD8+CD57+ T cells (not recorded which) from PBMCs. This receptor chain uses TRBV6-2 or TRBV6-3 and TRBJ2-7; the D gene identity is not certain. The receptor was isolated from a human donor with aplastic anemia. CDR3 loop: CASSYHSYEQYF. The bases are TGTGCCAGCAGTTACCACTCCTACGAGCAGTACTTC.